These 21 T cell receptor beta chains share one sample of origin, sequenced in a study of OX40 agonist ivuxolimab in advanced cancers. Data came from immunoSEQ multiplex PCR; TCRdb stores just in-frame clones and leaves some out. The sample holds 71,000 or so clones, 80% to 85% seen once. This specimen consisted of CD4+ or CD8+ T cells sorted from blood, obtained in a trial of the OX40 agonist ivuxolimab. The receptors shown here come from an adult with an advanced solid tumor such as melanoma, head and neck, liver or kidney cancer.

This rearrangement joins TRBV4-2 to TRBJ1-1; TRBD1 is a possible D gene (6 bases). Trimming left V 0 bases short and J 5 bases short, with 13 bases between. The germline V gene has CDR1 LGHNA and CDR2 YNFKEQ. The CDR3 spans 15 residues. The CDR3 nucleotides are TGTGCCAGCAGCCAAGAGGGTGGAGGGGGGACTGAAGCTTTCTTT. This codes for CASSQEGGGGTEAFF.

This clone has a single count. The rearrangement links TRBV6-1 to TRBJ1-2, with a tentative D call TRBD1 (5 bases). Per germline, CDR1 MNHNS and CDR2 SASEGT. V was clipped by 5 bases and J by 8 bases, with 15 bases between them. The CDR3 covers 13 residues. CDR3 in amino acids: CASSPGRIGGYTF. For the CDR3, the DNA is TGTGCCAGCAGTCCGGGACGCATAGGAGGCTACACCTTC.

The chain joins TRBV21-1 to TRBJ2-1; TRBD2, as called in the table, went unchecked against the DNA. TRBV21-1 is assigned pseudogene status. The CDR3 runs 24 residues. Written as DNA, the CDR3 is TGTGCCAGCAGCAAAGCATGGTATAGGGGACTAGCGGGGGGACCCCCGGGTTCCTACAATGAGCAGTTCTTC. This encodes CASSKAWYRGLAGGPPGSYNEQFF.

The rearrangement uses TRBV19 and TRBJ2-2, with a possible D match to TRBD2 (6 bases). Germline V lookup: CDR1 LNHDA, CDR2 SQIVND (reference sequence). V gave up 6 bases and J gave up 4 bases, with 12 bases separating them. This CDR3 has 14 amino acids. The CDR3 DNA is TGTGCCAGTAGAGGAGGGGCTGGCACCGGGGAGCTGTTTTTT. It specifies CASRGGAGTGELFF.

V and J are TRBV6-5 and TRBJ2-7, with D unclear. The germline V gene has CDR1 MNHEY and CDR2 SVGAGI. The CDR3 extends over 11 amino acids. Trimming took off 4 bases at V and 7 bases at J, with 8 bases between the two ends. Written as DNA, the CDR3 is TGTGCCAGCAGTTGGCTGTGGGAGCAGTACTTC. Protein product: CASSWLWEQYF.

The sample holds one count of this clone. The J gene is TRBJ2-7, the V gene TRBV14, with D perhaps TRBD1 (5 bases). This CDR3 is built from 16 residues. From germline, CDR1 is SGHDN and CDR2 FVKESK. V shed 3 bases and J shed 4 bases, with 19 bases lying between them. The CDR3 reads CASSQRKGLDTYEQYF. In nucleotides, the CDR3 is TGTGCCAGCAGCCAGAGGAAGGGGCTAGACACATACGAGCAGTACTTC.

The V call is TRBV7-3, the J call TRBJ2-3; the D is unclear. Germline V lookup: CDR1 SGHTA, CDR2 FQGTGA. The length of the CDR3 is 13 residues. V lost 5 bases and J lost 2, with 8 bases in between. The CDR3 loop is CASSPENTDTQYF. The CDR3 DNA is TGTGCCAGCAGCCCGGAGAACACAGATACGCAGTATTTT.

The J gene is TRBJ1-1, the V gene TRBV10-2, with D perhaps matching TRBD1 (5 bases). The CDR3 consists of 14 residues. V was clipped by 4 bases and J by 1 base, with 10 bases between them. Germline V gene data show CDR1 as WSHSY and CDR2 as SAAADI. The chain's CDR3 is CASSAVGANTEAFF. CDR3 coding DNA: TGCGCCAGCAGTGCCGTCGGGGCGAACACTGAAGCTTTCTTT.

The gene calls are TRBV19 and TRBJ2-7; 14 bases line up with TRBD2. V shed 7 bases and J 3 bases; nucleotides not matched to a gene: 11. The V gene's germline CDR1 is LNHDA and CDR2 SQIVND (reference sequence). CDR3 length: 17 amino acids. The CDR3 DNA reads TGTGCCAGTACCCGGGGGACTAGCGGGAGTATGAACTACGAGCAGTACTTC. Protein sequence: CASTRGTSGSMNYEQYF. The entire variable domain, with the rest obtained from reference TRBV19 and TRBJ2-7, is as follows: DGGITQSPKYLFRKEGQNVTLSCEQNLNHDAMYWYRQDPGQGLRLIYYSQIVNDFQKGDIAEGYSVSREKKESFPLTVTSAQKNPTAFYLCASTRGTSGSMNYEQYFGPGTRLTVT.

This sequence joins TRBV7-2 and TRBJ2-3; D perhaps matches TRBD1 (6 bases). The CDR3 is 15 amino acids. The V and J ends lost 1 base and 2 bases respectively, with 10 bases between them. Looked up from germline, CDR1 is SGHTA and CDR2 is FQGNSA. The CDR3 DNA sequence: TGTGCCAGCAGCTTAGTAGGGGGAGCCACAGATACGCAGTATTTT. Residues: CASSLVGGATDTQYF.

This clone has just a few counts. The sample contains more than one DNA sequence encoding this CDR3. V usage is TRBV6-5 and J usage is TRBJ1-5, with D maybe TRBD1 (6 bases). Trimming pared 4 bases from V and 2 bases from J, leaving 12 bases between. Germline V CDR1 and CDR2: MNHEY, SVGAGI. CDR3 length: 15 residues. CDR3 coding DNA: TGTGCCAGCAGTTTACTGGGGGGCGGCAATCAGCCCCAGCATTTT. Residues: CASSLLGGGNQPQHF.

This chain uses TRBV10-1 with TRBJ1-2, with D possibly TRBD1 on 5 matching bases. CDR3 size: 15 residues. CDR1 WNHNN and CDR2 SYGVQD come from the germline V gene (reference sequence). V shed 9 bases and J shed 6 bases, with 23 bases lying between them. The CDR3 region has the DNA TGCGCCAGTTCGACCAGGACGCCGGAGGGGAATGGCTACACCTTC. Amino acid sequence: CASSTRTPEGNGYTF.

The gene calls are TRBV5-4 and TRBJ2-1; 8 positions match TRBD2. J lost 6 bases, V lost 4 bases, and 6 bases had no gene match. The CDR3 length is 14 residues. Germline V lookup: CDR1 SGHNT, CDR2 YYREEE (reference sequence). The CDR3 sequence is CASSDWTSRNEQFF. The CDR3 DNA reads TGTGCCAGCAGCGATTGGACTAGCCGCAATGAGCAGTTCTTC. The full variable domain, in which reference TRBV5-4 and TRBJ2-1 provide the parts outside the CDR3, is ETGVTQSPTHLIKTRGQQVTLRCSSQSGHNTVSWYQQALGQGPQFIFQYYREEENGRGNFPPRFSGLQFPNYSSELNVNALELDDSALYLCASSDWTSRNEQFFGPGTRLTVL.

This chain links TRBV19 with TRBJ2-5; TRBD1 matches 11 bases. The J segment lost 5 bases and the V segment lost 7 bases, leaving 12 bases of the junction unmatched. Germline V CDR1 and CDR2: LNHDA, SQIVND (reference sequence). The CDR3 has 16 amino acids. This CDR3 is CASTPGTGGRVETQYF. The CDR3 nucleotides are TGTGCCAGTACTCCCGGGACAGGGGGTCGGGTTGAGACCCAGTACTTC.

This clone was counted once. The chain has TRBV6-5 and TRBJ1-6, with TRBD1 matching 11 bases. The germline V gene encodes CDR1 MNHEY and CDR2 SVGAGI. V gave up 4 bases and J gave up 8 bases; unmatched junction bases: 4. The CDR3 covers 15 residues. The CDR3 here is CASSWDRGDYSPLHF. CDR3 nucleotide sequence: TGTGCCAGCAGTTGGGACAGGGGGGATTATTCACCCCTCCACTTT.

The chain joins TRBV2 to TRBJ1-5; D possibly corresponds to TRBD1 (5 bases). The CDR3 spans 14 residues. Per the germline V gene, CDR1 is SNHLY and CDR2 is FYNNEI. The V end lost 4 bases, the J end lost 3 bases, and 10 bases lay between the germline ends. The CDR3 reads CASSGRVDNQPQHF. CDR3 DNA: TGTGCCAGCAGTGGCAGGGTCGACAATCAGCCCCAGCATTTT.

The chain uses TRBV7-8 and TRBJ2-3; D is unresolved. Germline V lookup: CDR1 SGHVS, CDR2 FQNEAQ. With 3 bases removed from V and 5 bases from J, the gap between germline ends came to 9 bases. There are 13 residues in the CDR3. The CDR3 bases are TGTGCCAGCAGCTTGACTTTGAAAGATACGCAGTATTTT. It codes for CASSLTLKDTQYF.

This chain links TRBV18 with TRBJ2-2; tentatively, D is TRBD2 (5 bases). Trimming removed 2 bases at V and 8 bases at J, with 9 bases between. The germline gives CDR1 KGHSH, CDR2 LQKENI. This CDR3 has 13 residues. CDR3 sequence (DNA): TGTGCCAGCTCACCAACGGGGAAAGGGGAGCTGTTTTTT. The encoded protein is CASSPTGKGELFF.

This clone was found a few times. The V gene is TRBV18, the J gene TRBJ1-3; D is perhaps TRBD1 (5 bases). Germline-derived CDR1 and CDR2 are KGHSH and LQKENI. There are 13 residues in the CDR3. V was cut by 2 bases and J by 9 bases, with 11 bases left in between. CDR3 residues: CASSPAAGSTIYF. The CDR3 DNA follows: TGTGCCAGCTCACCAGCGGCAGGGTCCACCATATATTTT.

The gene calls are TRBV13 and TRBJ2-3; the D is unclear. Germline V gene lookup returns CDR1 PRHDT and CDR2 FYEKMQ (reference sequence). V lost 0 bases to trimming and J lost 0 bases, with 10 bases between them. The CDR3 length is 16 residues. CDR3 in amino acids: CASSLGGPSSTDTQYF. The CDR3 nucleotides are TGTGCCAGCAGCTTAGGCGGACCATCTAGCACAGATACGCAGTATTTT.

For the CDR3, the DNA is TGTGCCAGTAGTACCCAGGGAGGAACTAATGAAAAACTGTTTTTT. Translated: CASSTQGGTNEKLFF. The V gene is TRBV19, the J gene TRBJ1-4; D perhaps matches TRBD1 (5 bases). Germline-derived CDR1 and CDR2 are LNHDA and SQIVND (reference sequence). V was shortened by 4 bases and J by 1 base, with 10 bases between the two germline ends. The CDR3 extends over 15 amino acids.